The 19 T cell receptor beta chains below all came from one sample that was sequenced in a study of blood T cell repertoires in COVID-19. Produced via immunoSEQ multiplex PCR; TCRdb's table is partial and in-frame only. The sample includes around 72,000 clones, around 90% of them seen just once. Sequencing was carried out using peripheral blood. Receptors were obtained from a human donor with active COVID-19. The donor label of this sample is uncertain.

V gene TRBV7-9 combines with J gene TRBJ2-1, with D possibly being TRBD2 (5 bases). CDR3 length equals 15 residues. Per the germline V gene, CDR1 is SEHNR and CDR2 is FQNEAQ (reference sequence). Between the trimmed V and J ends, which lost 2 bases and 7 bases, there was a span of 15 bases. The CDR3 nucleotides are TGTGCCAGCAGCTTACAACCTAGAGGGAGAAATGAGCAGTTCTTC. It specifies CASSLQPRGRNEQFF. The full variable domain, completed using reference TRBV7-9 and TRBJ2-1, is DTGVSQNPRHKITKRGQNVTFRCDPISEHNRLYWYRQTLGQGPEFLTYFQNEAQLEKSRLLSDRFSAERPKGSFSTLEIQRTEQGDSAMYLCASSLQPRGRNEQFFGPGTRLTVL.

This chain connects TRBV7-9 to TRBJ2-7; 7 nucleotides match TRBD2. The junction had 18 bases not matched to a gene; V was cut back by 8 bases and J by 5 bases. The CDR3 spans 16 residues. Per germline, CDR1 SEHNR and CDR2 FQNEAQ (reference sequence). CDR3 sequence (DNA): TGTGCCAGCCTTGACTTCCGGACTAGGAGGCGAGACGAGCAGTACTTC. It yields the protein CASLDFRTRRRDEQYF. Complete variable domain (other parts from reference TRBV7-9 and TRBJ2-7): DTGVSQNPRHKITKRGQNVTFRCDPISEHNRLYWYRQTLGQGPEFLTYFQNEAQLEKSRLLSDRFSAERPKGSFSTLEIQRTEQGDSAMYLCASLDFRTRRRDEQYFGPGTRLTVT.

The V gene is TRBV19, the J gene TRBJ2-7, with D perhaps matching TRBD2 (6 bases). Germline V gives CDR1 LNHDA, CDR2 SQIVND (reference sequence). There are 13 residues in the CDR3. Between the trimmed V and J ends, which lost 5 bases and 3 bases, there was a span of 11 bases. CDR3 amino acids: CASSDGSHYEQYF. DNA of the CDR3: TGTGCCAGTAGTGACGGGAGCCACTACGAGCAGTACTTC.

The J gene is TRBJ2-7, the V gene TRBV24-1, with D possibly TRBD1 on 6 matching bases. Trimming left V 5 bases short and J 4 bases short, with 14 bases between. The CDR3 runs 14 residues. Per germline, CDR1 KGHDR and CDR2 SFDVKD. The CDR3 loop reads CATSAKGHLYEQYF. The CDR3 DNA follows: TGTGCCACCAGTGCCAAGGGACACCTATACGAGCAGTACTTC.

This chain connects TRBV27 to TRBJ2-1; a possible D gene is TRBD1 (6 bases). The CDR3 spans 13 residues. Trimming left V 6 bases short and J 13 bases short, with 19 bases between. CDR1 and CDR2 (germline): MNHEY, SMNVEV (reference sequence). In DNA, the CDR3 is TGTGCCAGCAGCCCAAACCGGGACACCGGTCAGTTCTTC. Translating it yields CASSPNRDTGQFF.

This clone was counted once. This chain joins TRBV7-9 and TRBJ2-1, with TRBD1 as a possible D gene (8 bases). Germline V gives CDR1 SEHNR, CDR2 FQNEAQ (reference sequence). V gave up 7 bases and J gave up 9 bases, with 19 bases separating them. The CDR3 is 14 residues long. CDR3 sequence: CASTGEGQVAEQFF. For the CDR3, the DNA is TGTGCCAGCACCGGGGAGGGACAGGTGGCTGAGCAGTTCTTC.

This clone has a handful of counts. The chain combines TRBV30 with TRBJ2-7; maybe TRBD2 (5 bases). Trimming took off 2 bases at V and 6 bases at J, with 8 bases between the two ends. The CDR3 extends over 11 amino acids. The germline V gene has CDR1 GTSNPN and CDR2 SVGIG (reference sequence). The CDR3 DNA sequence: TGTGCCTGGAGTCCGGCGGGCGAGCAGTACTTC. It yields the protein CAWSPAGEQYF.

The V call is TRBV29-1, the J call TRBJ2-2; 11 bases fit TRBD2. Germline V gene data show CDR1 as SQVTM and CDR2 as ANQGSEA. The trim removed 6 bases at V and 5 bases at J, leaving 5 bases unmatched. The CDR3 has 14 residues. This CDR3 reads CSVARLAGTGELFF. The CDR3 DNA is TGCAGCGTCGCCCGACTAGCGGGGACCGGGGAGCTGTTTTTT.

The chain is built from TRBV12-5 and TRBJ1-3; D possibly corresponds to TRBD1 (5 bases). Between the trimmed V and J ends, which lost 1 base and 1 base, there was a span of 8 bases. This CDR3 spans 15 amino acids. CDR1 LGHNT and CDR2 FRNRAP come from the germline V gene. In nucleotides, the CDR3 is TGTGCTAGTGGTTTGGGGGGGGGATCTGGAAACACCATATATTTT. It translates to CASGLGGGSGNTIYF. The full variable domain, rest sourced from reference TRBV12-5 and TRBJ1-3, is DARVTQTPRHKVTEMGQEVTMRCQPILGHNTVFWYRQTMMQGLELLAYFRNRAPLDDSGMPKDRFSAEMPDATLATLKIQPSEPRDSAVYFCASGLGGGSGNTIYFGEGSWLTVV.

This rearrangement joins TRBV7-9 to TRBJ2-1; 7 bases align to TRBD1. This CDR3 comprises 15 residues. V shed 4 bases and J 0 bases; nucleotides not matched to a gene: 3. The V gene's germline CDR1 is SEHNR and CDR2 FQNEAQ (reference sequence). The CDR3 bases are TGTGCCAGCAGCTCCCGGGACAGCTCCTACAATGAGCAGTTCTTC. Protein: CASSSRDSSYNEQFF.

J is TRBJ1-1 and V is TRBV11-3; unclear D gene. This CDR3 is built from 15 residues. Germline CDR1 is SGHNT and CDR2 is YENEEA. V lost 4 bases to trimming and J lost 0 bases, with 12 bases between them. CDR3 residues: CASSSRGDMNTEAFF. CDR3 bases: TGTGCCAGCAGCTCTCGGGGTGACATGAACACTGAAGCTTTCTTT.

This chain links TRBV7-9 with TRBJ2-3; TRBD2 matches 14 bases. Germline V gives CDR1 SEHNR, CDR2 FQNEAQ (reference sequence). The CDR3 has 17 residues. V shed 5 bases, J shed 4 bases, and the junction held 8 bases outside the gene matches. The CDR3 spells CASSRGTSGSWADTQYF. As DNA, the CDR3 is TGTGCCAGCAGCCGCGGGACTAGCGGGAGTTGGGCAGATACGCAGTATTTT.

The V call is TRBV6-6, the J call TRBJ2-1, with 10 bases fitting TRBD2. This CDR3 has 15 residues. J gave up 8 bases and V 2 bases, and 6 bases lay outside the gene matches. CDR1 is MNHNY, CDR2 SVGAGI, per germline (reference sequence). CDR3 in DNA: TGTGCCAGCAGTTACGGGACTAGCGCCGCCGATGAGCAGTTCTTC. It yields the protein CASSYGTSAADEQFF.

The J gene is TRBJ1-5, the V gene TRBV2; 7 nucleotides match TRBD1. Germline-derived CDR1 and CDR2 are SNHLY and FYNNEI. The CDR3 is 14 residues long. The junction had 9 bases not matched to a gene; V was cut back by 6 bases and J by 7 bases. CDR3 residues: CASSVTGTGQPQHF. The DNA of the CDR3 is TGTGCCAGCAGCGTGACAGGGACGGGCCAGCCCCAGCATTTT.

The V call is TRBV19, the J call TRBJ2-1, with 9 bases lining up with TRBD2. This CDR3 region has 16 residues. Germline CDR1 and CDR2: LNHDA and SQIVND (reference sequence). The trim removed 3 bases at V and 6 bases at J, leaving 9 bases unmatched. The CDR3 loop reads CASSIKFGTSSNEQFF. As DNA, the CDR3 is TGTGCCAGTAGTATTAAATTCGGGACTAGCTCCAATGAGCAGTTCTTC.

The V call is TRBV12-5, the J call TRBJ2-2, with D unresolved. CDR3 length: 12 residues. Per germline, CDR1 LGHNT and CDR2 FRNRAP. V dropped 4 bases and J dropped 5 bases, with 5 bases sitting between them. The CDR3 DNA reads TGTGCTAGTGGTTCCAGGACCGGGGAGCTGTTTTTT. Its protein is CASGSRTGELFF.

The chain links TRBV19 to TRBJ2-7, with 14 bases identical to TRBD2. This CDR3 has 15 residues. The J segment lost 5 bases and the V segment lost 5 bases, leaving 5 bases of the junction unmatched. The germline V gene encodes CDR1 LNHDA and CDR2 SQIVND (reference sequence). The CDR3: CASSGGTSGSNEQYF. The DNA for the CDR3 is TGTGCCAGTAGTGGTGGGACTAGCGGGAGCAACGAGCAGTACTTC.

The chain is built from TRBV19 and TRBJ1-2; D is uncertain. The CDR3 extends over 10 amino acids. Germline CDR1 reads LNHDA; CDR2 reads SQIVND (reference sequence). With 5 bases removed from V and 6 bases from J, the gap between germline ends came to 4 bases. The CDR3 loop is CASSHNGYTF. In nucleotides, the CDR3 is TGTGCCAGTAGTCACAATGGCTACACCTTC.

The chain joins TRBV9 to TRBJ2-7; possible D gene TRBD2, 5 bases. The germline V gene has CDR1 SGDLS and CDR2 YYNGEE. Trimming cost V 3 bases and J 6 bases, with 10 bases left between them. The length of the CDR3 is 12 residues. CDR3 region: CASSGPRGEQYF. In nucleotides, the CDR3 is TGTGCCAGCAGCGGCCCCCGGGGCGAGCAGTACTTC.